A single sample gave rise to the 22 T cell receptor beta chains below, sequenced in a study of a mutant IDH1 vaccine in newly diagnosed glioma. The time point: week 5, during vaccination. One vaccine dose held 300 ug of mutant IDH1 20-mer peptide and came with topical imiquimod. This table comes from immunoSEQ multiplex PCR, and its TCRdb copy is limited to in-frame clones, with some not included. The repertoire holds 50,000 or so clones, with around 80% as singletons. Their antigen targets remain unknown. The starting material was PBMCs, obtained from a glioma patient whose treatment included an IDH1 peptide vaccine. These receptors all stem from a woman aged 40 to 55 with glioma.

V usage is TRBV2 and J usage is TRBJ2-5; 7 bases align to TRBD2. Germline lookup yields CDR1 SNHLY and CDR2 FYNNEI. The junction had 5 bases not matched to a gene; V was cut back by 3 bases and J by 4 bases. The length of the CDR3 is 14 residues. The CDR3 spells CASSEGGVGETQYF. In nucleotides, the CDR3 is TGTGCCAGCAGTGAGGGAGGGGTAGGAGAGACCCAGTACTTC.

V gene TRBV2 combines with J gene TRBJ1-4, with 8 bases aligning to TRBD1. CDR1 and CDR2 (germline): SNHLY, FYNNEI. The CDR3 is 12 amino acids. After removal of 6 bases from V and 14 bases from J, the junction contained 8 bases not matched to a gene. CDR3 sequence: CASRYTGGNLFF. The DNA for the CDR3 is TGTGCCAGCAGATACACAGGGGGTAATCTGTTTTTT.

The V gene is TRBV19, the J gene TRBJ2-4, with D unresolved. The CDR3 has 14 amino acids. CDR1 and CDR2 (germline): LNHDA, SQIVND (reference sequence). Trimming shortened V by 7 bases and J by 7 bases, and 17 bases separated the two germline ends. This CDR3 is CASIQTANTNIQYF. DNA for the CDR3: TGTGCCAGTATTCAGACCGCGAACACGAACATTCAGTACTTC.

CDR3 sequence (DNA): TGTGCCACCGGCCTAGCGGGGGGGTTGGAGACCCAGTACTTC. Protein sequence: CATGLAGGLETQYF. The rearrangement links TRBV11-2 to TRBJ2-5, with 12 bases matching TRBD2. The CDR3 covers 14 residues. CDR1 is SGHAT and CDR2 is FQNNGV in the germline V gene. The V segment lost 10 bases and the J segment 5 bases; nucleotides outside the gene matches: 8.

This chain connects TRBV2 to TRBJ1-2; D remains ambiguous. CDR1 is SNHLY, CDR2 FYNNEI, per germline. This CDR3 spans 14 amino acids. V dropped 0 bases and J dropped 3 bases, with 8 bases sitting between them. CDR3 nucleotide sequence: TGTGCCAGCAGTGAAGCGGCGGAATACTATGGCTACACCTTC. Its protein product is CASSEAAEYYGYTF.

The rearrangement joins TRBV2 to TRBJ2-5; D may be TRBD1 (6 bases). In germline, CDR1 is SNHLY, CDR2 FYNNEI. V was pared by 5 bases and J by 5 bases, with 15 bases between. This CDR3 region has 14 residues. Written as DNA, the CDR3 is TGTGCCAGCAGTTTGGGCAGGGGTTCGGAGACCCAGTACTTC. Residues: CASSLGRGSETQYF.

The genes are TRBV6-5 and TRBJ1-2; D is perhaps TRBD1 (6 bases). The CDR3 covers 15 residues. CDR1 and CDR2 from the germline V gene are MNHEY and SVGAGI. Trimming cost V 6 bases and J 7 bases, with 21 bases left between them. CDR3 in amino acids: CASSMGASPRGGYTF. Written as DNA, the CDR3 is TGTGCCAGCAGCATGGGGGCATCTCCCAGGGGTGGCTACACCTTC.

The chain carries TRBV9 and TRBJ1-6; D not certain. CDR1 SGDLS and CDR2 YYNGEE come from the germline V gene. Trimming pared 4 bases from V and 5 bases from J, leaving 16 bases between. This CDR3 is 16 amino acids long. CDR3 amino acids: CASSKDPRSDNSPLHF. In nucleotides, the CDR3 is TGTGCCAGCAGCAAAGACCCCAGGTCTGATAATTCACCCCTCCACTTT.

In this sample, this clone turned up a few times. The rearrangement joins TRBV6-5 to TRBJ1-1; no firm D call. V was clipped by 4 bases and J by 4 bases, with 10 bases between them. This CDR3 comprises 13 residues. The germline CDR1 and CDR2 sequences are MNHEY and SVGAGI. This CDR3 is CASSFGKGTEAFF. In DNA, the CDR3 is TGTGCCAGCAGTTTCGGGAAGGGCACTGAAGCTTTCTTT.

CDR3 coding DNA: TGCGCCAGCATCCCTACGACAGGGAGTAACACTGAAGCTTTCTTT. Its protein is CASIPTTGSNTEAFF. J is TRBJ1-1 and V is TRBV5-1; 7 positions agree with TRBD1. The CDR3 runs to 15 residues. J was trimmed by 2 bases and V by 6 bases; bases with no gene match: 10. From germline, CDR1 is SGHRS and CDR2 YFSETQ.

V usage is TRBV2 and J usage is TRBJ2-7; TRBD1 agrees at 9 bases. Germline lookup yields CDR1 SNHLY and CDR2 FYNNEI. The CDR3 has 15 residues. J gave up 7 bases and V 4 bases, and 11 bases lay outside the gene matches. The CDR3 is CASSVLTGGVGEQYF. The CDR3 DNA follows: TGTGCCAGCAGTGTTTTGACAGGGGGTGTGGGGGAGCAGTACTTC.

This clone was counted only a few times. The rearrangement joins TRBV5-1 to TRBJ1-3, with D possibly being TRBD1 (6 bases). The CDR3 has 15 residues. The germline V gene encodes CDR1 SGHRS and CDR2 YFSETQ. The V end lost 4 bases, the J end lost 2 bases, and 13 bases lay between the germline ends. CDR3 amino acids: CASSPGPGAGNTIYF. CDR3 DNA: TGCGCCAGCAGCCCCGGACCAGGGGCTGGAAACACCATATATTTT.

The CDR3, as DNA: TGTGCCAGCAGTGTGGGACAGGGGAACGAAAAACTGTTTTTT. Its translation is CASSVGQGNEKLFF. V is TRBV6-1 and J is TRBJ1-4; TRBD1 matches 10 bases. V gave up 4 bases and J gave up 8 bases; unmatched junction bases: 4. The CDR3 extends over 14 amino acids. CDR1 is MNHNS, CDR2 SASEGT, per germline.

V and J are TRBV5-6 and TRBJ2-3, with a tentative D call TRBD2 (6 bases). There are 16 residues in the CDR3. Trimming left V 0 bases short and J 4 bases short, with 15 bases between. Germline CDR1 is SGHDT and CDR2 is YYEEEE. The CDR3 region is CASSLVPRGGADTQYF. In DNA form, the CDR3 reads TGTGCCAGCAGCTTGGTTCCGCGGGGCGGCGCAGATACGCAGTATTTT.

This clone has a handful of counts. The chain employs TRBV4-3 and TRBJ2-1; 12 nucleotides agree with TRBD2. Germline lookup yields CDR1 LGHNA and CDR2 YSLEER. V lost 4 bases and J lost 4; bases outside the gene matches: 2. The CDR3 is 15 amino acids. The CDR3 bases are TGCGCCAGCAGCCTTGGACTAGCGGGGTACAATGAGCAGTTCTTC. Protein: CASSLGLAGYNEQFF.

The V call is TRBV6-1, the J call TRBJ1-1, with D perhaps TRBD1 (6 bases). In germline, CDR1 is MNHNS, CDR2 SASEGT. CDR3 length: 14 amino acids. Trimming left V 4 bases short and J 3 bases short, with 12 bases between. The CDR3 reads CASSGGHGDTEAFF. The CDR3 DNA sequence: TGTGCCAGCAGTGGGGGACACGGGGACACTGAAGCTTTCTTT.

The rearrangement uses TRBV7-9 and TRBJ2-1; 9 nucleotides align to TRBD2. Germline lookup yields CDR1 SEHNR and CDR2 FQNEAQ (reference sequence). The V segment lost 4 bases and the J segment 0 bases; nucleotides outside the gene matches: 13. CDR3 length: 19 amino acids. The CDR3 region is CASSSGSAGGLSSYNEQFF. Here the CDR3 DNA reads TGTGCCAGCAGCTCAGGATCAGCGGGGGGCCTTTCCTCCTACAATGAGCAGTTCTTC.

The rearrangement uses TRBV5-1 and TRBJ1-1, with D hard to call. CDR3 length: 14 residues. Per the germline V gene, CDR1 is SGHRS and CDR2 is YFSETQ. Deletions cut 2 bases from V and 0 bases from J, with 8 bases between. CDR3 DNA sequence: TGCGCCAGCAGCTTCGCCAGAATGAACACTGAAGCTTTCTTT. Its protein is CASSFARMNTEAFF.

This clone was found once. This chain uses TRBV14 with TRBJ2-7; D remains unclear. Germline V gene data show CDR1 as SGHDN and CDR2 as FVKESK. Trimming left V 2 bases short and J 3 bases short, with 8 bases between. The CDR3 consists of 13 residues. CDR3 sequence (DNA): TGTGCCAGCAGCCAACAGATCATCTACGAGCAGTACTTC. It is translated as CASSQQIIYEQYF.

In its sample, this clone was seen a few times. The chain uses TRBV6-1 and TRBJ1-1; D might be TRBD1 (5 bases). The CDR3 contains 15 residues. In germline, CDR1 is MNHNS, CDR2 SASEGT. V lost 0 bases to trimming and J lost 3 bases, with 11 bases between them. CDR3 coding DNA: TGTGCCAGCAGTGAAGCAGGGGTTTACGACACTGAAGCTTTCTTT. Its protein product is CASSEAGVYDTEAFF.

The V gene is TRBV14, the J gene TRBJ2-5; D might be TRBD1 (7 bases). Per the germline V gene, CDR1 is SGHDN and CDR2 is FVKESK. The CDR3 covers 10 residues. The CDR3 coding sequence is TGTCCCCAGGGGGGAGAGACCCAGTACTTC. It specifies CPQGGETQYF. Based on the CDR3 plus reference TRBV14 and TRBJ2-5, the full variable domain is EAGVTQFPSHSVIEKGQTVTLRCDPISGHDNLYWYRRVMGKEIKFLLHFVKESKQDESGMPNNRFLAERTGGTYSTLKVQPAELEDSGVYFCPQGGETQYFGPGTRLLVL.

This clone was counted once. The chain employs TRBV9 and TRBJ2-7; D is perhaps TRBD2 (6 bases). Germline-derived CDR1 and CDR2 are SGDLS and YYNGEE. V was shortened by 4 bases and J by 0 bases, with 17 bases between the two germline ends. The CDR3 is 16 amino acids. CDR3 nucleotide sequence: TGTGCCAGCAGCCCCCCGGGGACCGGGGGCTCCTACGAGCAGTACTTC. Amino acids: CASSPPGTGGSYEQYF.